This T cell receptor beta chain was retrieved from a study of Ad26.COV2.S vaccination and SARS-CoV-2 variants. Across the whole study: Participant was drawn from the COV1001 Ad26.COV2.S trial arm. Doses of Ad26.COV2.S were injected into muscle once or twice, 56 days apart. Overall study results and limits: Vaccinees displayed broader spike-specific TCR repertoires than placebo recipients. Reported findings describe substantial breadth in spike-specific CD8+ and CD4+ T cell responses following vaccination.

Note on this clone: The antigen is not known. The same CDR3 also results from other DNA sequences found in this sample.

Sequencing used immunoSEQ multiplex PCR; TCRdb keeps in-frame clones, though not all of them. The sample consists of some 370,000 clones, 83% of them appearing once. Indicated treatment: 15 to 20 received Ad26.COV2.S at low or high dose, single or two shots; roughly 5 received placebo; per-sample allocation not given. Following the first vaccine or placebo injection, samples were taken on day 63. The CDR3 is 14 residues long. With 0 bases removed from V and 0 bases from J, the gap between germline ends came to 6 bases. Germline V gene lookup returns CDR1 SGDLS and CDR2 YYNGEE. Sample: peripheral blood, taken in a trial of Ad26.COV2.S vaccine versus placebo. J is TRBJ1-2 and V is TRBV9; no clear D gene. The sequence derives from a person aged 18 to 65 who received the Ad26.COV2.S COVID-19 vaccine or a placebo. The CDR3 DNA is TGTGCCAGCAGCGTAGGGTCAGCTAACTATGGCTACACCTTC. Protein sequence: CASSVGSANYGYTF.